What follows are 27 T cell receptor beta chains derived from one specimen sequenced in a study of OX40 agonist ivuxolimab in advanced cancers. The method was immunoSEQ multiplex PCR; TCRdb's version includes in-frame clones alone and lacks a portion of them. The sample has roughly 80,000 clones; over 85% are singletons. The specimen comprised CD4+ or CD8+ T cells sorted from blood, sampled in a trial of the OX40 agonist ivuxolimab. The receptor source for this set is an adult with an advanced solid tumor such as melanoma, head and neck, liver or kidney cancer.

In DNA, the CDR3 is TGTGCCAGCAAGACGGCAGGGGACCGGTATGGCTACACCTTC. It translates to CASKTAGDRYGYTF. This chain uses TRBV27 with TRBJ1-2, with D maybe TRBD1 (6 bases). Per the germline V gene, CDR1 is MNHEY and CDR2 is SMNVEV (reference sequence). CDR3 length equals 14 residues. V gave up 7 bases and J gave up 5 bases, with 17 bases separating them.

The chain employs TRBV5-1 and TRBJ2-5; D is unresolved. The CDR3 runs 15 residues. Germline V gene sequence: CDR1 SGHRS, CDR2 YFSETQ. Trimming stripped 0 bases from V and 5 bases from J, with 14 bases between. CDR3 amino acids: CASSLVQATGETQYF. The CDR3 coding sequence is TGCGCCAGCAGCTTGGTTCAGGCCACCGGGGAGACCCAGTACTTC.

This clone was observed once. The V and J genes are TRBV4-1 and TRBJ1-6; TRBD1 matches 10 bases. CDR1 MGHRA and CDR2 YSYEKL come from the germline V gene. The CDR3 is 16 amino acids. The V segment lost 4 bases and the J segment 9 bases; nucleotides outside the gene matches: 9. The CDR3 region has the DNA TGCGCCAGCAGCCTTAGTCGAGGGACAGGGGCTTCACCCCTCCACTTT. This encodes CASSLSRGTGASPLHF.

V is TRBV7-2 and J is TRBJ1-1; possibly TRBD1 for D (5 bases). V was shortened by 5 bases and J by 4 bases, with 14 bases between the two germline ends. CDR1 is SGHTA and CDR2 is FQGNSA in the germline V gene. The CDR3 consists of 14 residues. The CDR3 bases are TGTGCCAGCAGCCCGGACGGGGGAACCACTGAAGCTTTCTTT. Its translation: CASSPDGGTTEAFF.

The sample holds one count of this clone. Compared with germline, one end of the junction differs, possibly owing to a read error. This sequence joins TRBV7-7 and TRBJ2-5; 8 bases match TRBD2. Germline CDR1 SSHAT, CDR2 FNYEAQ (reference sequence). This CDR3 has 14 residues. In DNA, the CDR3 is TGTGCTAGCAGCTCGGGGGGGCCGGGGGAGACCCAGTACTTC. Protein sequence: CASSSGGPGETQYF.

The chain carries TRBV7-9 and TRBJ1-4, with D unresolved. Looked up from germline, CDR1 is SEHNR and CDR2 is FQNEAQ (reference sequence). The CDR3 is 14 amino acids. The V end was cut by 3 bases, the J end by 8 bases, with 13 bases between. The CDR3 DNA follows: TGTGCCAGCAGCTTGGACTGGTCGGGAGAAAAACTGTTTTTT. It is translated as CASSLDWSGEKLFF.

This rearrangement joins TRBV30 to TRBJ2-7; 10 bases map to TRBD2. V shed 2 bases, J shed 6 bases, and the junction held 7 bases outside the gene matches. This CDR3 spans 14 amino acids. Germline V gene sequence: CDR1 GTSNPN, CDR2 SVGIG (reference sequence). The CDR3 sequence: CAWSRTSGVGEQYF. For the CDR3, the DNA is TGTGCCTGGAGTCGAACTAGCGGGGTTGGCGAGCAGTACTTC.

The genes are TRBV6-5 and TRBJ2-1, with 10 bases lining up with TRBD2. CDR3 length: 15 amino acids. Germline-derived CDR1 and CDR2 are MNHEY and SVGAGI. Trimming cost V 6 bases and J 6 bases; bases outside gene matches: 8. This chain's CDR3 is CASSSSGSDGNEQFF. The DNA of the CDR3 is TGTGCCAGCAGCTCTAGCGGGAGTGATGGCAATGAGCAGTTCTTC.

V gene TRBV6-6 combines with J gene TRBJ2-1; 9 bases agree with TRBD1. The trim removed 6 bases at V and 9 bases at J, leaving 6 bases unmatched. This CDR3 has 13 residues. Germline CDR1 and CDR2: MNHNY and SVGAGI (reference sequence). CDR3 region: CASRGQGRPEQFF. The CDR3 bases are TGTGCCAGCAGGGGACAGGGTCGCCCTGAGCAGTTCTTC.

The chain couples TRBV6-4 to TRBJ2-1, with D maybe TRBD1 (6 bases). The CDR3 contains 15 residues. V was cut by 5 bases and J by 2 bases, with 13 bases left in between. Germline lookup yields CDR1 MRHNA and CDR2 SNTAGT. CDR3 amino acids: CASSSQGWAYNEQFF. The CDR3 nucleotides are TGTGCCAGCAGTTCACAGGGATGGGCCTACAATGAGCAGTTCTTC.

A few counts support this clone. The rearrangement links TRBV5-5 to TRBJ1-2, with 7 bases fitting TRBD1. CDR1 is SGHKS, CDR2 YYEKEE, per germline (reference sequence). The CDR3 runs 12 residues. After removal of 3 bases from V and 12 bases from J, the junction contained 8 bases not matched to a gene. In nucleotides, the CDR3 is TGTGCCAGCAGCTCCCGACAGGGAACAAACACCTTC. The encoded protein is CASSSRQGTNTF. Variable domain in full (rest from reference TRBV5-5 and TRBJ1-2): DAGVTQSPTHLIKTRGQQVTLRCSPISGHKSVSWYQQVLGQGPQFIFQYYEKEERGRGNFPDRFSARQFPNYSSELNVNALLLGDSALYLCASSSRQGTNTFGSGTRLTVV.

This sequence joins TRBV5-4 and TRBJ1-2; 8 bases are a match to TRBD1. Trimming at V came to 5 bases and at J to 6 bases, leaving 6 bases not matched to a gene. Per the germline V gene, CDR1 is SGHNT and CDR2 is YYREEE (reference sequence). The CDR3 runs 13 residues. The CDR3 loop is CASSLGQGDGYTF. DNA for the CDR3: TGTGCCAGCAGTCTAGGACAGGGTGATGGCTACACCTTC.

The V call is TRBV10-2, the J call TRBJ2-7; D not resolved. Trimming took off 1 base at V and 4 bases at J, with 14 bases between the two ends. This CDR3 contains 15 residues. Germline V gene data show CDR1 as WSHSY and CDR2 as SAAADI. The DNA for the CDR3 is TGCGCCAGCAGTGAGTACACTGACACCTTTTACGAGCAGTACTTC. Translation: CASSEYTDTFYEQYF.

The chain links TRBV5-1 to TRBJ1-1, with unresolved D. The V and J ends lost 2 bases and 0 bases respectively, with 11 bases between them. In germline, CDR1 is SGHRS, CDR2 YFSETQ. The CDR3 consists of 15 residues. The CDR3 DNA reads TGCGCCAGCAGCTTTAGGCAGCCGATGAACACTGAAGCTTTCTTT. Amino acid sequence: CASSFRQPMNTEAFF.

This clone was picked up one time. The genes are TRBV29-1 and TRBJ1-4, with D possibly TRBD1 on 5 matching bases. V was trimmed by 6 bases and J by 8 bases, leaving 22 bases between them. The germline V gene has CDR1 SQVTM and CDR2 ANQGSEA. There are 15 residues in the CDR3. The CDR3 region is CSVGGTGATGEKLFF. The CDR3 bases are TGCAGCGTGGGGGGGACCGGTGCCACTGGGGAAAAACTGTTTTTT.

The chain combines TRBV27 with TRBJ2-7; unclear D gene. The CDR3 has 14 residues. V was trimmed by 0 bases and J by 1 base, leaving 7 bases between them. CDR1 MNHEY and CDR2 SMNVEV come from the germline V gene (reference sequence). CDR3 sequence reads: CASSLSGGSYEQYF. The CDR3 nucleotides are TGTGCCAGCAGTTTATCTGGCGGTTCCTACGAGCAGTACTTC.

This clone was seen a few times. The rearrangement uses TRBV2 and TRBJ1-2; D perhaps matches TRBD1 (5 bases). Trimming took 2 bases from V and 10 from J, leaving 14 bases between them. In germline, CDR1 is SNHLY, CDR2 FYNNEI. This CDR3 has 13 amino acids. The CDR3 DNA is TGTGCCAGCAGTGAACTGGGACTTACTACCTACACCTTC. Translation gives CASSELGLTTYTF.

The chain joins TRBV7-9 to TRBJ1-1, with a tentative D call TRBD1 (5 bases). The ends were cut back, 3 bases at V and 1 base at J, with 9 bases in the middle. This CDR3 has 14 amino acids. Germline CDR1 SEHNR, CDR2 FQNEAQ (reference sequence). The CDR3 nucleotides read TGTGCCAGCAGCTTGGGGGGTAAGAACACTGAAGCTTTCTTT. This gives the protein CASSLGGKNTEAFF.

The chain links TRBV18 to TRBJ1-1; 11 bases are shared with TRBD1. Germline lookup yields CDR1 KGHSH and CDR2 LQKENI. CDR3 length: 15 residues. J was trimmed by 4 bases and V by 6 bases; bases with no gene match: 7. For the CDR3, the DNA is TGTGCCAGCTCCGATACCGGGACAGGGGGCACTGAAGCTTTCTTT. Amino acids: CASSDTGTGGTEAFF.

The chain recombines TRBV15 with TRBJ1-3; perhaps TRBD1 as D (6 bases). V lost 6 bases and J 2 bases, leaving 14 bases between the germline ends. The germline V gene has CDR1 LNHNV and CDR2 YYDKDF (reference sequence). This CDR3 comprises 15 residues. The CDR3 bases are TGTGCCACCAGTCTGCTGGGGGCTACTGGAAACACCATATATTTT. Protein product: CATSLLGATGNTIYF.

This chain uses TRBV29-1 with TRBJ2-3; 13 bases align to TRBD2. V lost 7 bases and J lost 1; bases outside the gene matches: 5. CDR1 and CDR2 from the germline V gene are SQVTM and ANQGSEA. This CDR3 has 15 residues. CDR3 coding DNA: TGCAGCGCCTCAGGGACTAGCGGGGGCACAGATACGCAGTATTTT. Translated: CSASGTSGGTDTQYF.

The chain uses TRBV5-5 and TRBJ1-6; 8 positions agree with TRBD1. The CDR3 loop spans 15 amino acids. Germline loops: CDR1 SGHKS, CDR2 YYEKEE (reference sequence). The trim removed 4 bases at V and 5 bases at J, leaving 5 bases unmatched. CDR3 loop: CASSIRGQDNSPLHF. In DNA, the CDR3 is TGTGCCAGCAGCATCAGGGGGCAAGATAATTCACCCCTCCACTTT. Full variable domain (remainder filled in from reference TRBV5-5 and TRBJ1-6): DAGVTQSPTHLIKTRGQQVTLRCSPISGHKSVSWYQQVLGQGPQFIFQYYEKEERGRGNFPDRFSARQFPNYSSELNVNALLLGDSALYLCASSIRGQDNSPLHFGNGTRLTVT.

The table lists this clone with a few counts. The chain combines TRBV6-1 with TRBJ1-5, with a possible D match to TRBD1 (5 bases). From germline, CDR1 is MNHNS and CDR2 SASEGT. This CDR3 has 17 amino acids. The ends were cut back, 4 bases at V and 1 base at J, with 17 bases in the middle. The CDR3 DNA reads TGTGCCAGCAGTGCTCCGCGGGGGAGCATCAGCAATCAGCCCCAGCATTTT. It encodes CASSAPRGSISNQPQHF.

The chain employs TRBV5-1 and TRBJ1-2, with 10 bases lining up with TRBD1. Germline V gene data show CDR1 as SGHRS and CDR2 as YFSETQ. The V segment lost 3 bases and the J segment 3 bases; nucleotides outside the gene matches: 11. There are 17 residues in the CDR3. The CDR3 loop reads CASSWDPTGGFDYGYTF. The CDR3 coding sequence is TGCGCCAGCAGCTGGGACCCGACAGGGGGCTTCGACTATGGCTACACCTTC.

This clone appeared a single time. This chain connects TRBV6-1 to TRBJ1-2; TRBD1 is a possible D gene (6 bases). This CDR3 contains 12 residues. The germline gives CDR1 MNHNS, CDR2 SASEGT. CDR3 loop: CAGQTANYGYTF. CDR3 sequence (DNA): TGTGCAGGACAGACGGCTAACTATGGCTACACCTTC.

The CDR3 region is CASSPSRTSADTQYF. The CDR3 DNA follows: TGTGCCAGCTCACCCTCCCGGACTAGCGCAGATACGCAGTATTTT. The V and J genes are TRBV18 and TRBJ2-3; 9 bases line up with TRBD2. The CDR3 is made up of 15 amino acids. CDR1 is KGHSH, CDR2 LQKENI, per germline. V dropped 3 bases and J dropped 4; count of bases not matched to a gene: 5.

V and J are TRBV5-1 and TRBJ1-3; TRBD1 might be the D (5 bases). The CDR3 length is 16 residues. Germline V gene sequence: CDR1 SGHRS, CDR2 YFSETQ. Trimming pared 3 bases from V and 0 bases from J, leaving 13 bases between. CDR3: CASSYDSFFSGNTIYF. CDR3 nucleotide sequence: TGCGCCAGCAGCTACGACAGTTTCTTCTCTGGAAACACCATATATTTT.